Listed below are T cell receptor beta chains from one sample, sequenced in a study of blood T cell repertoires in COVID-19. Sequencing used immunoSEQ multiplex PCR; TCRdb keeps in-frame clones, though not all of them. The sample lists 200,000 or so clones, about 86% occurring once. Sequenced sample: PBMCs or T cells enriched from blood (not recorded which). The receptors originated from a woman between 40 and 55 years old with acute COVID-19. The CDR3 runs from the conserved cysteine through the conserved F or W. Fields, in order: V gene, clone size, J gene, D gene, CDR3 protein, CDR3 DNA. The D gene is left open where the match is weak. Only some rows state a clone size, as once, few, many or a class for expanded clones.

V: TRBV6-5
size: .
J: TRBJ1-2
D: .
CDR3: CASTDPGRDNYGYTF
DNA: TGTGCCAGCACCGACCCAGGGCGGGATAACTATGGCTACACCTTC

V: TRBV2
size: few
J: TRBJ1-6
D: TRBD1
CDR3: CASSDSSPATGGTPLHF
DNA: TGTGCCAGCAGTGATTCTTCCCCGGCGACAGGGGGAACACCCCTCCACTTT

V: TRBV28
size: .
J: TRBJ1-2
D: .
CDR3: CASSPDGHQGNYGYTF
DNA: TGTGCCAGCAGCCCCGACGGACACCAGGGGAACTATGGCTACACCTTC

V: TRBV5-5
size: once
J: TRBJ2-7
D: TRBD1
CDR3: CASSYSGTGGSYEQYF
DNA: TGTGCCAGCAGCTATTCCGGGACAGGGGGTTCCTACGAGCAGTACTTC

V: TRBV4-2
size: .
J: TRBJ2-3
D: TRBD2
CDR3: CASSWSGGAGDTQYF
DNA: TGTGCCAGCAGCTGGAGCGGGGGGGCGGGAGATACGCAGTATTTT

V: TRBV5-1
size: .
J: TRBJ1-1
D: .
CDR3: CASSLGLHSMNTEAFF
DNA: TGCGCCAGCAGCTTGGGCCTACACAGCATGAACACTGAAGCTTTCTTT

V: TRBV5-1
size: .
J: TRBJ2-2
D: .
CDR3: CASSLETGPTGELFF
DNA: TGCGCCAGCAGCTTAGAGACAGGACCCACCGGGGAGCTGTTTTTT

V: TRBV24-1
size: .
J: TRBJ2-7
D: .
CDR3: CATSETGSYEQYF
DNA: TGTGCCACCAGTGAGACAGGATCCTACGAGCAGTACTTC

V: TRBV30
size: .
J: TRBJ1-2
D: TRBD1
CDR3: CAWSVMPGGYGYTF
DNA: TGTGCCTGGAGTGTAATGCCAGGGGGCTATGGCTACACCTTC

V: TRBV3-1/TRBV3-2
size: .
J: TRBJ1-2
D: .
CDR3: CASSQQGAHGYTF
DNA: TGTGCCAGCAGCCAGCAGGGCGCGCATGGCTACACCTTC

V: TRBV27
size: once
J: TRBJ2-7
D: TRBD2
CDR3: CATGRVYEQYF
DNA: TGTGCCACAGGGAGGGTCTACGAGCAGTACTTC

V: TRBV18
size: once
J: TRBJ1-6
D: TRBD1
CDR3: CASSLDRANSPLHF
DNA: TGTGCCAGCTCGCTGGACAGGGCCAATTCACCCCTCCACTTT

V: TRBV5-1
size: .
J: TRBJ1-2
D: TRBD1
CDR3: CASRDGTDYGYTF
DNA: TGCGCCAGCAGGGACGGGACAGACTATGGCTACACCTTC

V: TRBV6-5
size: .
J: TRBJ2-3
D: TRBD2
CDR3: CASRGGALDLGTQYF
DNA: TGTGCCAGCAGGGGAGGGGCGTTGGACTTAGGTACGCAGTATTTT

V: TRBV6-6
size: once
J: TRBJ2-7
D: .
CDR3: CASSVGAREQYF
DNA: TGTGCCAGCAGTGTGGGGGCTCGGGAGCAGTACTTC

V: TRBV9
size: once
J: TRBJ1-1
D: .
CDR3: CASSQVSAEAFF
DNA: TGTGCCAGCAGCCAGGTGTCCGCTGAAGCTTTCTTT

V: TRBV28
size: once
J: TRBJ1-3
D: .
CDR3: CASSFRTAALGNTIYF
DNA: TGTGCCAGCAGTTTTAGGACAGCGGCACTCGGAAACACCATATATTTT

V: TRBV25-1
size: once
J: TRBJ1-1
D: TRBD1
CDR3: CASRGQSFNTEAFF
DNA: TGTGCCAGCAGGGGACAGAGTTTCAACACTGAAGCTTTCTTT

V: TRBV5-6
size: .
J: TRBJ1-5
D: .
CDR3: CASSTRTVINQPQHF
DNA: TGTGCCAGCAGCACCCGGACAGTAATCAATCAGCCCCAGCATTTT

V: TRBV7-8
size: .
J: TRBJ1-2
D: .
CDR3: CASSLDGQRVGYTF
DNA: TGTGCCAGCAGCCTGGACGGACAGAGGGTTGGCTACACCTTC

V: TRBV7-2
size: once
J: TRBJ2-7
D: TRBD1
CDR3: CASSFRTGQGYEQYF
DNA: TGTGCCAGCAGCTTCCGGACGGGACAGGGCTACGAGCAGTACTTC

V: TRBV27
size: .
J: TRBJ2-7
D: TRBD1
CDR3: CASSLYSPGQGYYEQYF
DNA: TGTGCCAGCAGTTTATATTCCCCGGGACAGGGCTACTACGAGCAGTACTTC

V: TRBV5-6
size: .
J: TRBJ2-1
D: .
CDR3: CASSLDLLQYNEQFF
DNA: TGTGCCAGCAGCTTGGATCTGCTCCAGTACAATGAGCAGTTCTTC

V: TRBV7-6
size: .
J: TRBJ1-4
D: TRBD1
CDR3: CASSYGTGSRGEKLFF
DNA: TGTGCCAGCAGCTACGGGACAGGGTCCCGAGGGGAAAAACTGTTTTTT

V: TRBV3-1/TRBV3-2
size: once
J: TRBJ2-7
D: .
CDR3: CASSLRGSGAYEQYF
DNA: TGTGCCAGCAGCCTCCGGGGTAGCGGAGCCTACGAGCAGTACTTC

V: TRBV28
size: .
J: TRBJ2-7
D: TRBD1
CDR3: CASSLRQGAREQYF
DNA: TGTGCCAGCAGTTTGCGACAGGGGGCACGGGAGCAGTACTTC

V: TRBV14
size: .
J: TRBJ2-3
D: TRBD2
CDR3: CASSPWTSGTDTQYF
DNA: TGTGCCAGCAGCCCTTGGACTAGCGGAACAGATACGCAGTATTTT

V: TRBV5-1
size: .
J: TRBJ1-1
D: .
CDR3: CASSPRTPGMATEAFF
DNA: TGCGCCAGCAGCCCTAGGACACCCGGAATGGCCACTGAAGCTTTCTTT

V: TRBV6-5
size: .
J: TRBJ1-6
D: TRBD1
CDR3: CASSLAGQGNSPLHF
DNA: TGTGCCAGCAGTTTAGCGGGACAGGGGAATTCACCCCTCCACTTT

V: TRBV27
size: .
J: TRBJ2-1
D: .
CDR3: CASSGVTYNEQFF
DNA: TGTGCCAGCAGCGGAGTCACCTACAATGAGCAGTTCTTC

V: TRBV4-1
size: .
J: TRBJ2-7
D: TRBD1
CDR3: CASSRGQGGSYEQYF
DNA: TGCGCCAGCAGCCGCGGACAGGGGGGATCCTACGAGCAGTACTTC

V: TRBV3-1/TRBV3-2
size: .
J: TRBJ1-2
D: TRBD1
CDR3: CASSFRDRPNGYTF
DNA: TGTGCCAGCAGCTTTCGGGACAGACCCAATGGCTACACCTTC

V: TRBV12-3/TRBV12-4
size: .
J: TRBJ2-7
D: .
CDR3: CASSRLETSEQYF
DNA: TGTGCCAGCAGTCGACTAGAAACGAGCGAGCAGTACTTC

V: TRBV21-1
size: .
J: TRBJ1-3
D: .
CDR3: CASSPIWAPSRTIYF
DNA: TGTGCCAGCAGCCCTATATGGGCCCCGTCCCGCACCATATATTTT

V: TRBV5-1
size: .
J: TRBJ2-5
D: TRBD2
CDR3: CASSLPSGGTQETQYF
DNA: TGCGCCAGCAGCCTCCCTAGCGGGGGGACGCAAGAGACCCAGTACTTC

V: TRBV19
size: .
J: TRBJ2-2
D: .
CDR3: CASSIVALLGTGELFF
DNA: TGTGCCAGTAGTATAGTTGCCTTGCTAGGTACCGGGGAGCTGTTTTTT

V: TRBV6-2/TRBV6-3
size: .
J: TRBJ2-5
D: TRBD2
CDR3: CASSPAGPQTQYF
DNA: TGTGCCAGCAGTCCAGCGGGACCCCAGACCCAGTACTTC

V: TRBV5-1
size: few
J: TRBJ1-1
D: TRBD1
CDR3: CASSSTTGERTEAFF
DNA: TGCGCCAGCAGCTCGACGACAGGGGAGAGGACTGAAGCTTTCTTT

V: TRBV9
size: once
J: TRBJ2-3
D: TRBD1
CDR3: CASSRDRSTDTQYF
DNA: TGTGCCAGCAGCCGGGACAGGAGCACAGATACGCAGTATTTT

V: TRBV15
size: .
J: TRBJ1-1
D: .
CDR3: CATRTKADRREAFF
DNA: TGTGCCACCAGGACTAAAGCAGACCGAAGGGAAGCTTTCTTT

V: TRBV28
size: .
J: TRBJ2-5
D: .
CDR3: CASGGALQETQYF
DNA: TGTGCCAGCGGGGGGGCCCTGCAAGAGACCCAGTACTTC

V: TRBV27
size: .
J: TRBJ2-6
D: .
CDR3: CANSRRPGFSGANVLTF
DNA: TGTGCCAACTCTAGAAGACCAGGGTTCTCTGGGGCCAACGTCCTGACTTTC

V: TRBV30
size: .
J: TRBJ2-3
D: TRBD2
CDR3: CAWSRGLAGDFRDTQYF
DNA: TGTGCCTGGAGTAGGGGACTAGCGGGAGATTTTAGAGATACGCAGTATTTT

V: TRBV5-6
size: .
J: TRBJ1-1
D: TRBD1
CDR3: CASSPKDRVWSAEAFF
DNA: TGTGCCAGCAGCCCCAAGGACAGGGTTTGGAGCGCTGAAGCTTTCTTT

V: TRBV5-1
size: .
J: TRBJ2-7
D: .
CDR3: CASSSVQGYEQYF
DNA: TGCGCCAGCAGTAGCGTACAGGGTTACGAGCAGTACTTC